The 9 T cell receptor beta chains below come from one sample, sequenced in a study of T cell responses to AZD1222 COVID-19 vaccine. Sequenced by immunoSEQ multiplex PCR; TCRdb stores in-frame clones only, minus some. The profile shows roughly 150,000 clones, around 89% of them singletons. This specimen was peripheral blood, taken on day 0 of MenACWY control vaccination. The receptor set was obtained from an adult in good health.

The chain joins TRBV4-3 to TRBJ2-5; D not certain. Trimming took off 4 bases at V and 0 bases at J, with 12 bases between the two ends. CDR3 length equals 15 residues. Germline loops: CDR1 LGHNA, CDR2 YSLEER. The CDR3 spells CASSPLHSYQETQYF. CDR3 coding DNA: TGCGCCAGCAGCCCCCTTCACTCGTACCAAGAGACCCAGTACTTC.

V is TRBV6-5 and J is TRBJ1-1, with a possible D match to TRBD1 (6 bases). The CDR3 is made up of 14 amino acids. CDR1 MNHEY and CDR2 SVGAGI come from the germline V gene. V was shortened by 2 bases and J by 4 bases, with 11 bases between the two germline ends. CDR3 sequence: CASSYPGGATEAFF. CDR3 nucleotide sequence: TGTGCCAGCAGTTACCCTGGGGGGGCCACTGAAGCTTTCTTT.

The chain uses TRBV7-3 and TRBJ1-1, with TRBD1 as a possible D gene (5 bases). This CDR3 has 14 residues. With 2 bases removed from V and 1 base from J, the gap between germline ends came to 8 bases. Germline CDR1 reads SGHTA; CDR2 reads FQGTGA. DNA of the CDR3: TGTGCCAGCAGCTTACAGGGCTGGAACACTGAAGCTTTCTTT. Encoded protein: CASSLQGWNTEAFF.

The CDR3 is CASSSVRQGFYSNQPQHF. The CDR3 DNA follows: TGTGCCAGCAGTTCCGTCAGACAGGGGTTCTATAGCAATCAGCCCCAGCATTTT. The genes are TRBV27 and TRBJ1-5, with 8 bases matching TRBD1. After removal of 4 bases from V and 0 bases from J, the junction contained 11 bases not matched to a gene. There are 18 residues in the CDR3. Germline CDR1 MNHEY, CDR2 SMNVEV (reference sequence).

The chain recombines TRBV7-9 with TRBJ2-2, with TRBD1 identical over 7 bases. CDR1 is SEHNR and CDR2 is FQNEAQ in the germline V gene (reference sequence). The CDR3 is made up of 15 amino acids. V lost 5 bases and J lost 5; bases outside the gene matches: 8. The CDR3 sequence: CASSGRQGYTGELFF. CDR3 DNA sequence: TGTGCCAGCAGCGGGCGACAGGGTTATACCGGGGAGCTGTTTTTT. Filled out from reference TRBV7-9 and TRBJ2-2, the complete variable domain reads DTGVSQNPRHKITKRGQNVTFRCDPISEHNRLYWYRQTLGQGPEFLTYFQNEAQLEKSRLLSDRFSAERPKGSFSTLEIQRTEQGDSAMYLCASSGRQGYTGELFFGEGSRLTVL.

V is TRBV6-2 or TRBV6-3 and J is TRBJ1-1; TRBD1 is a possible D gene (6 bases). This CDR3 has 17 residues. Trimming removed 0 bases from V and 4 bases from J, with 18 bases in between. Germline V gene data show CDR1 as MNHEY and CDR2 as SVGEGT. The CDR3 DNA sequence: TGTGCCAGCAGTTACTCGTTGGCACAGGGATTGGGCACTGAAGCTTTCTTT. This sequence encodes CASSYSLAQGLGTEAFF.

The CDR3, as DNA: TGTGCCAGCAGCGTTGGATTTGTGGGCTCTGGAAACACCATATATTTT. It specifies CASSVGFVGSGNTIYF. This chain connects TRBV9 to TRBJ1-3; no reliable D call. Germline CDR1 is SGDLS and CDR2 is YYNGEE. Trimming took off 2 bases at V and 0 bases at J, with 12 bases between the two ends. This CDR3 spans 16 amino acids.

The J gene is TRBJ2-5, the V gene TRBV12-5, with no clear D. CDR3 length equals 16 residues. The V gene's germline CDR1 is LGHNT and CDR2 FRNRAP. Deletions cut 2 bases from V and 2 bases from J, with 15 bases between. CDR3 amino acids: CASGLPWAGSQETQYF. The CDR3, as DNA: TGTGCTAGTGGTTTGCCATGGGCTGGCAGTCAAGAGACCCAGTACTTC.

The CDR3 DNA follows: TGTGCCAGCAGCTTTTACGGCCCGAACAATGAGCAGTTCTTC. Encoded protein: CASSFYGPNNEQFF. The chain recombines TRBV7-3 with TRBJ2-1; D is unclear. V was pared by 3 bases and J by 5 bases, with 11 bases between. This CDR3 has 14 amino acids. CDR1 is SGHTA, CDR2 FQGTGA, per germline.